This T cell receptor beta chain was captured by sequencing in a study of shared clonotypes between healthy human individuals. Study results and caveats: Sequencing of the sorted subsets was shown by rarefaction to be incomplete despite large depth. Among the subsets, naive ones generally showed larger estimated richness than memory ones. Enrolling few donors narrowed the genetic and exposure-history diversity that was represented.

In the authors' methods: Sequence data from immunoSEQ were junction-only and lacked quality scores; consequently, filtering differed. Profiling relied on immunoSEQ multiplex PCR, and the TCRdb table lists in-frame clones only, not all of them. Clone size and the V and J calls come from that table; the DNA yielded D and trimming. Here the sample spans approximately 590,000 clones, roughly 95% being singletons. Naive CD8 populations comprised CD45RO-negative cells positively selected for CCR7, excluding terminally differentiated effector memory CD45RA+ cells. To note about this clone: Its antigen remains unknown.

Looked up from germline, CDR1 is SGHKS and CDR2 is YYEKEE (reference sequence). This CDR3 has 13 amino acids. V was trimmed by 2 bases and J by 3 bases, leaving 8 bases between them. Sequences were obtained from naive CD8+ T cells sorted from blood. The chain uses TRBV5-5 and TRBJ1-1, with D hard to call. The TCR originated in a woman between 25 and 40 years old in good health. The CDR3 bases are TGTGCCAGCAGCTTCGCCGTAGACACTGAAGCTTTCTTT. This encodes CASSFAVDTEAFF.